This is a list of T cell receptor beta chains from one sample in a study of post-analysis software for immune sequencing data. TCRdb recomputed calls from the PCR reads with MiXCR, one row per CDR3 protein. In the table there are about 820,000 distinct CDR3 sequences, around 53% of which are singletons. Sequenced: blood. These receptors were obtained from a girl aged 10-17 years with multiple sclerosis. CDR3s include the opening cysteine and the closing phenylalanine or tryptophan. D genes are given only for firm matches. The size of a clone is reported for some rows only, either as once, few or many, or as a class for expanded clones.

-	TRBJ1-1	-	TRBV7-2	CASSLARMNTEAFF	TGTGCCAGCAGCTTAGCCCGGATGAACACTGAAGCTTTCTTT
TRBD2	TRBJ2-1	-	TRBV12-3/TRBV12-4	CASSSRLATSGRVREQFF	TGTGCCAGCAGTTCAAGACTGGCGACTAGCGGGAGGGTAAGGGAGCAGTTCTTC
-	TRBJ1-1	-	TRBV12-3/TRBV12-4	CASSTGMTVNTEAFF	TGTGCCAGCAGTACAGGAATGACAGTGAACACTGAAGCTTTCTTT
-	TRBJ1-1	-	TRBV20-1	CSARREEAFF	TGCAGTGCTAGAAGGGAGGAAGCTTTCTTT
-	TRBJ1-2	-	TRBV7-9	CASSLAGSARLNYGYTF	TGTGCCAGCAGCTTAGCGGGGTCGGCACGACTTAACTATGGCTACACCTTC
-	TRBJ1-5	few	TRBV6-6	CASSVSNQPQHF	TGTGCCAGCAGTGTCAGCAATCAGCCCCAGCATTTT
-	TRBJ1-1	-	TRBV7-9	CASSLSRGESEAFF	TGTGCCAGCAGCTTGTCACGTGGGGAGTCTGAAGCTTTCTTT
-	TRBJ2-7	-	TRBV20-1	CSARTDPSYEQYF	TGCAGTGCTAGGACTGATCCCTCCTACGAGCAGTACTTC
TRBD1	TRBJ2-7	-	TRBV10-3	CAISERSGTGSYEQYF	TGTGCCATCAGTGAGCGGTCGGGGACAGGGTCCTACGAGCAGTACTTC
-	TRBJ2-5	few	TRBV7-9	CASNAGDTLQETQYF	TGTGCCAGCAACGCGGGGGACACCCTCCAAGAGACCCAGTACTTC
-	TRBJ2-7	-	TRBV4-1	CASSQEVRSGRDAYEQYF	TGCGCCAGCAGCCAAGAAGTGAGGTCCGGCAGGGACGCCTACGAGCAGTACTTC
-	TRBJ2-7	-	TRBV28	CASSASGSPSYEQYF	TGTGCCAGCAGTGCGAGCGGGTCCCCCTCCTACGAGCAGTACTTC
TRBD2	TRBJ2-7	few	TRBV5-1	CASSYSRLAGGLGYEQYF	TGCGCCAGCAGTTACTCCCGACTAGCGGGGGGGCTGGGGTACGAGCAGTACTTC
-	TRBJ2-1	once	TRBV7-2	CASRLTGLVVNEQFF	TGTGCCAGCAGACTAACCGGACTTGTTGTCAATGAGCAGTTCTTC
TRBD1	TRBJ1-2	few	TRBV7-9	CATDREKVGYTF	TGTGCCACCGACAGGGAAAAGGTTGGCTACACCTTC
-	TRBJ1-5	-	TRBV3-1	CASSQGQVDSNQPQHF	TGTGCCAGCAGCCAAGGACAGGTCGATAGCAATCAGCCCCAGCATTTT
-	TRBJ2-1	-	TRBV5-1	CASSLGPAEREQFF	TGCGCCAGCAGCTTAGGACCCGCCGAGAGGGAGCAGTTCTTC
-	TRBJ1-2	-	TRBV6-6	CASSQGREGYGYTF	TGTGCCAGCTCCCAGGGAAGGGAGGGCTATGGCTACACCTTC
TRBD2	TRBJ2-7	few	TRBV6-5	CASSVVPSGPGEQYF	TGTGCCAGCAGTGTGGTTCCTAGCGGCCCAGGCGAGCAGTACTTC
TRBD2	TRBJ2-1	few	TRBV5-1	CASSLGSLAGAPSTHNEQFF	TGCGCCAGCAGCTTGGGGAGTCTAGCGGGGGCCCCTTCGACTCACAATGAGCAGTTCTTC
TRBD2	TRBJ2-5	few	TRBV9	CASSVAPSGGQETQYF	TGTGCCAGCAGCGTAGCTCCTAGCGGGGGACAAGAGACCCAGTACTTC
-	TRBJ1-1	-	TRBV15	CATSRDEDTEAFF	TGTGCCACCAGCAGAGACGAGGACACTGAAGCTTTCTTT
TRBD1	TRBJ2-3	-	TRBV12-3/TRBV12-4	CASSLGGGQSRDTQYF	TGTGCCAGCAGTTTAGGAGGGGGCCAATCTCGGGATACGCAGTATTTT
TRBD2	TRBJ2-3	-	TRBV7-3	CASSRPRGETTDTQYF	TGTGCCAGCAGCCGACCCCGGGGGGAAACCACAGATACGCAGTATTTT
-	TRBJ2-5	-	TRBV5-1	CASSPTGTPSQETQYF	TGCGCCAGCAGCCCCACCGGGACTCCTTCCCAAGAGACCCAGTACTTC
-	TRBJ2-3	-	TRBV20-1	CSAGEIASTDTQYF	TGCAGTGCTGGAGAGATTGCTAGCACAGATACGCAGTATTTT
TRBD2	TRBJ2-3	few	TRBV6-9	CALPRSGRSSCTDTQYF	TGTGCCCTTCCCCGTAGCGGGAGGTCCTCATGCACAGATACGCAGTATTTT
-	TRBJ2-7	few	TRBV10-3	CAISDSNKPYEQYF	TGTGCCATCAGTGACTCGAATAAACCCTACGAGCAGTACTTC
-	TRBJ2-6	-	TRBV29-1	CSVEVPPGANVLTF	TGCAGCGTTGAAGTTCCCCCCGGGGCCAACGTCCTGACTTTC
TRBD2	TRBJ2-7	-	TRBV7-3	CASSQVAGAYEQYF	TGTGCCAGCAGCCAGGTAGCGGGGGCCTACGAGCAGTACTTC
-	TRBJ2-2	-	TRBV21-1	CASSKELRTGANTGELFF	TGTGCCAGCAGCAAAGAATTGAGGACAGGGGCCAACACCGGGGAGCTGTTTTTT
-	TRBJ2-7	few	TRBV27	CASTAGTDNYEQYF	TGTGCCAGCACAGCCGGGACGGACAACTACGAGCAGTACTTC
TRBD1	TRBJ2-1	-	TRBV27	CASSLGTGGWSEQFF	TGTGCCAGCAGTCTGGGGACAGGGGGTTGGAGTGAGCAGTTCTTC
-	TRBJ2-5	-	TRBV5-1	CASSLRSGGGETQYF	TGCGCCAGCAGCTTGAGATCCGGGGGCGGAGAGACCCAGTACTTC
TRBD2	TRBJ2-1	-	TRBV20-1	CSARGPSGRAEGNEQFF	TGCAGTGCTAGAGGTCCTAGCGGGAGGGCCGAAGGGAATGAGCAGTTCTTC
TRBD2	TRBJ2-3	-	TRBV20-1	CSASRRGGPTDTQYF	TGCAGTGCTAGTAGGCGGGGGGGCCCAACAGATACGCAGTATTTT
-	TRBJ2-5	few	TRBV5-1	CASSLGVTEQETQYF	TGCGCCAGCAGCTTGGGTGTGACAGAACAAGAGACCCAGTACTTC
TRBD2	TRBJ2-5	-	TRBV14	CASSQVGGLAGWETQYF	TGTGCCAGCAGCCAAGTCGGCGGACTAGCGGGATGGGAGACCCAGTACTTC
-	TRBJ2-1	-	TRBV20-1	CSAAGAKGANNEQFF	TGCAGTGCTGCGGGAGCGAAGGGGGCAAACAATGAGCAGTTCTTC